These T cell receptor beta chains were read from a single sample in a study of early T cells in non-severe SARS-CoV-2 infection. Via MiXCR, TCRdb re-called the 5' RACE reads, giving one row per CDR3 protein. The sample holds tens of thousands of distinct CDR3 sequences, more than 15% seen once. The source material was whole blood, sampled at baseline. The receptors here all came from an adult who was a healthcare worker with PCR-confirmed SARS-CoV-2 infection or an uninfected control (not recorded which). Each CDR3 is given with its conserved first and last residue. The D gene is left open where the match is weak. Size values are once, few and many counts, or a class for expanded clones, and some rows have none.

D	size	V	J	CDR3	DNA
-	-	TRBV18	TRBJ2-1	CASSPGIGNEQFF	TGTGCCAGCTCACCGGGAATCGGGAACGAGCAGTTCTTC
-	-	TRBV5-1	TRBJ2-3	CASSLFAGSTDTQYF	TGCGCCAGCAGCTTGTTTGCGGGAAGCACAGATACGCAGTATTTT
TRBD2	-	TRBV19	TRBJ2-1	CASSRAAGGDGEQFF	TGTGCCAGTAGTAGGGCAGCGGGAGGGGATGGTGAGCAGTTCTTC
TRBD2	-	TRBV30	TRBJ2-1	CAWTRLAGDNEQFF	TGTGCCTGGACCAGACTAGCGGGGGATAATGAGCAGTTCTTC
-	-	TRBV6-1	TRBJ1-5	CASTQGLGSNQPQHF	TGTGCCAGCACACAGGGATTGGGGAGCAATCAGCCCCAGCATTTT
TRBD2	few	TRBV10-2	TRBJ2-1	CASKILAGEYNEQFF	TGCGCCAGCAAAATCCTGGCGGGAGAATACAATGAGCAGTTCTTC
TRBD2	-	TRBV7-2	TRBJ2-3	CASSWLADFPRAQYF	TGTGCCAGCAGCTGGCTAGCGGACTTCCCGAGGGCGCAGTATTTT
-	-	TRBV3-1	TRBJ1-1	CASSASEILNTEAFF	TGTGCCAGCAGCGCCTCGGAGATACTGAACACTGAAGCTTTCTTT
-	many	TRBV13	TRBJ1-1	CASSLQGYAEAFF	TGTGCCAGCAGCTTACAGGGGTACGCTGAAGCTTTCTTT
TRBD1	few	TRBV7-9	TRBJ1-6	CASSSDRVNSPLHF	TGTGCCAGCAGCTCAGACAGGGTCAATTCACCCCTCCACTTT
-	few	TRBV10-3	TRBJ2-2	CAISEVSANTGELFF	TGTGCCATCAGTGAGGTCAGCGCGAACACCGGGGAGCTGTTTTTT
TRBD2	few	TRBV6-1	TRBJ2-1	CASILLAGYNEQFF	TGTGCCAGCATTCTGCTAGCGGGGTACAATGAGCAGTTCTTC
-	-	TRBV2	TRBJ1-5	CASRLQGAGPQHF	TGTGCCAGCAGACTACAGGGAGCCGGGCCCCAGCATTTT
TRBD1	few	TRBV19	TRBJ2-1	CASRDGQGGYNEQFF	TGTGCCAGTAGAGACGGACAGGGAGGATACAATGAGCAGTTCTTC
-	many	TRBV6-5	TRBJ2-7	CASMVSGSHEQYF	TGTGCCAGCATGGTGAGTGGTAGCCACGAGCAGTACTTC
-	few	TRBV6-6	TRBJ1-6	CASSPMVGREVSPLHF	TGTGCCAGCAGTCCAATGGTTGGCAGGGAGGTCTCACCCCTCCACTTT
-	few	TRBV5-1	TRBJ2-1	CASSLLSSYNEQFF	TGCGCCAGCAGCTTGCTTAGCTCCTACAATGAGCAGTTCTTC
-	few	TRBV6-1	TRBJ2-3	CASRTTGTQSTDTQYF	TGTGCCAGCAGGACTACCGGGACCCAAAGCACAGATACGCAGTATTTT
-	once	TRBV6-6	TRBJ2-3	CASRRQDTQYF	TGTGCCAGCAGGAGACAGGATACGCAGTATTTT
-	few	TRBV20-1	TRBJ2-1	CSALEYNEQFF	TGCAGTGCTCTAGAGTACAATGAGCAGTTCTTC
-	many	TRBV19	TRBJ1-5	CASSIHVAVNQPQHF	TGTGCCAGTAGTATCCACGTGGCAGTCAATCAGCCCCAGCATTTT
TRBD2	-	TRBV5-1	TRBJ2-3	CASSLAGRDTQYF	TGCGCCAGCAGCTTGGCCGGGAGGGATACGCAGTATTTT
TRBD2	-	TRBV28	TRBJ2-3	CASSPGTSGIDTQYF	TGTGCCAGCTCACCCGGGACTAGCGGCATAGATACGCAGTATTTT
-	few	TRBV4-3	TRBJ1-1	CASSQDVGPKPFF	TGCGCCAGCAGCCAAGATGTGGGACCTAAACCTTTCTTT
-	few	TRBV6-1	TRBJ1-5	CASSGGTFLGEPQHF	TGTGCCAGCAGTGGCGGGACCTTTTTGGGGGAGCCCCAGCATTTT